This TCR beta chain was documented in a study of T-cell reconstitution after alpha-beta-depleted transplantation in children. Unique molecular identifiers were used in preparing the TCRbeta library. TCRdb reprocessed the PCR reads with MiXCR, giving one entry per CDR3 protein. The sample records around 200,000 distinct CDR3 sequences, roughly 6.8% being singletons. This CDR3 region has 14 residues. V shed 5 bases and J shed 0 bases, with 10 bases lying between them. Germline V gene data show CDR1 as LNHDA and CDR2 as SQIVND (reference sequence). The sequences come from PBMCs from the stem cell graft donor, collected from the stem cell graft. V and J are TRBV19 and TRBJ1-2; D gene uncertain. This TCR derives from a human donor who donated a stem cell graft to a child with Wiskott-Aldrich syndrome. Here the CDR3 reads CASSRGWANYGYTF. CDR3 in DNA: TGTGCCAGTAGTCGAGGGTGGGCTAACTATGGCTACACCTTC.